A single sample gave rise to the 22 T cell receptor beta chains below, sequenced in a study of spatial heterogeneity in lung cancer. Study-wide findings and caveats: Counts that tracked tumor mutation counts were those of expanded intratumoral alpha and beta TCRs.

Antigens for these TCRs are unknown. TCRdb processed the 5' RACE reads anew with MiXCR; each CDR3 protein has one entry. The data show 2,500 to 3,000 distinct CDR3 sequences, just under 6.5% seen once. Noted time point: sample taken at primary tumor resection. This material consisted of lung tumor tissue, taken at surgery. Receptors originate from a male donor with early-stage non-small cell lung cancer.

This clonotype is deemed medium-sized (0.01 to 0.1%). The rearrangement links TRBV5-4 to TRBJ1-5; no firm D call. Germline CDR1 reads SGHNT; CDR2 reads YYREEE (reference sequence). V lost 4 bases, J lost 9 bases, and 14 bases lay in between. This CDR3 spans 13 amino acids. The CDR3 coding sequence is TGTGCCAGCAGCCTGTGGCCCTCTGGGCCCCAGCATTTT. Residues: CASSLWPSGPQHF.

This clonotype is labeled as medium-sized. CDR3 sequence reads: CASSSVVLAGHNEQFF. DNA of the CDR3: TGCGCCAGCAGTTCGGTGGTACTAGCGGGGCACAATGAGCAGTTCTTC. The chain is built from TRBV5-1 and TRBJ2-1; 10 bases map to TRBD2. V lost 5 bases, J lost 5 bases, and 10 bases stayed unmatched. The CDR3 is made up of 16 amino acids. CDR1 SGHRS and CDR2 YFSETQ come from the germline V gene.

Relative to its sample, this clonotype is medium-sized. The chain recombines TRBV6-1 with TRBJ2-1; the D call may be TRBD1 or TRBD2 (5 bases each). The CDR3 runs to 14 residues. The germline V and J ends were trimmed by 0 bases and 9 bases, with 12 bases remaining between them. Germline values: CDR1 MNHNS, CDR2 SASEGT. The CDR3: CASSEAGTPSEQFF. For the CDR3, the DNA is TGTGCCAGCAGTGAAGCAGGGACCCCAAGTGAGCAGTTCTTC.

The sample holds many counts of this clonotype. The rearrangement uses TRBV4-3 and TRBJ1-6; D call uncertain. The CDR3 consists of 16 residues. Germline CDR1 LGHNA, CDR2 YSLEER. V gave up 0 bases and J gave up 1 base, with 7 bases separating them. The CDR3 DNA reads as TGCGCCAGCAGCCAAGAGTGGGGATCCTATAATTCACCCCTCCACTTT. Translation gives CASSQEWGSYNSPLHF.

This clonotype is categorized as medium-sized. CDR3 residues: CASSLEDRGPQHF. The CDR3 nucleotides read TGCGCCAGCAGCTTGGAGGACAGGGGTCCCCAGCATTTT. The chain employs TRBV5-1 and TRBJ1-5; 9 nucleotides align to TRBD1. The CDR3 has 13 amino acids. Germline trimming cut 0 bases from V and 10 bases from J; bases unmatched to any gene: 2. Germline lookup yields CDR1 SGHRS and CDR2 YFSETQ.

Sample share makes this clonotype medium-sized. The chain links TRBV5-1 to TRBJ2-3; D is ambiguous. Germline V gives CDR1 SGHRS, CDR2 YFSETQ. The CDR3 runs to 14 residues. The V end was cut by 0 bases, the J end by 4 bases, with 9 bases between. The CDR3 DNA follows: TGCGCCAGCAGCTTGGACCCCAGCTCAGATACGCAGTATTTT. Its protein is CASSLDPSSDTQYF.

This clonotype is termed medium-sized. This chain connects TRBV7-2 to TRBJ1-5, with TRBD1 matching over 7 bases. Germline trimming cut 2 bases from V and 1 base from J; bases unmatched to any gene: 5. The CDR3 has 16 residues. CDR1 is SGHTA, CDR2 FQGNSA, per germline. CDR3 protein: CASSLTGTESNQPQHF. The CDR3 coding sequence is TGTGCCAGCAGCTTAACCGGGACAGAAAGCAATCAGCCCCAGCATTTT.

This clonotype was detected only a few times. The chain uses TRBV5-8 and TRBJ2-4; D is unresolved. The V gene's germline CDR1 is SGHTS and CDR2 YDEGEE. The CDR3 covers 13 residues. V lost 0 bases, J lost 6 bases, and 7 bases lay in between. The DNA for the CDR3 is TGTGCCAGCAGCTTGGACTCCTTAAACATTCAGTACTTC. It is translated as CASSLDSLNIQYF.

Judged by abundance, this clonotype is medium-sized. The chain couples TRBV20-1 to TRBJ1-1; D is unclear. V was cut by 3 bases and J by 5 bases, with 7 bases left in between. Germline CDR1 reads DFQATT; CDR2 reads SNEGSKA (reference sequence). This CDR3 spans 11 amino acids. The DNA of the CDR3 is TGCAGTGCTAGGGGCCAGACTGAAGCTTTCTTT. This codes for CSARGQTEAFF.

By frequency in the sample, this clonotype is medium-sized. This rearrangement joins TRBV3-1 to TRBJ2-7, with D possibly being TRBD2 (5 bases). The CDR3 totals 13 residues. In germline, CDR1 is LGHDT, CDR2 YNNKEL (reference sequence). V was shortened by 4 bases and J by 4 bases, with 11 bases between the two germline ends. CDR3 in amino acids: CASSLKLDYEQYF. The CDR3 DNA reads TGTGCCAGCAGCCTTAAACTAGATTACGAGCAGTACTTC.

This clonotype ranks as medium-sized. This chain joins TRBV7-3 and TRBJ2-2; TRBD1 might be the D (5 bases). The CDR3 is 14 amino acids. Trimming took 5 bases from V and 2 from J, leaving 9 bases between them. From germline, CDR1 is SGHTA and CDR2 FQGTGA. In nucleotides, the CDR3 is TGTGCCAGCAGCGTTGACAGAAACACCGGGGAGCTGTTTTTT. Translated, it gives CASSVDRNTGELFF. The complete variable domain, with remaining parts taken from reference TRBV7-3 and TRBJ2-2, reads GAGVSQTPSNKVTEKGKYVELRCDPISGHTALYWYRQSLGQGPEFLIYFQGTGAADDSGLPNDRFFAVRPEGSVSTLKIQRTERGDSAVYLCASSVDRNTGELFFGEGSRLTVL.

By sample fraction, this clonotype is medium-sized. This chain joins TRBV30 and TRBJ1-4, with D possibly matching TRBD1 (5 bases). CDR3 size: 13 residues. The germline V and J ends were trimmed by 2 bases and 5 bases, with 9 bases remaining between them. Germline V gives CDR1 GTSNPN, CDR2 SVGIG (reference sequence). CDR3 loop: CAWSWGGNEKLFF. The CDR3 DNA reads TGTGCCTGGAGTTGGGGGGGGAATGAAAAACTGTTTTTT. Looking up the rest from reference TRBV30 and TRBJ1-4 gives the full variable domain: SQTIHQWPATLVQPVGSPLSLECTVEGTSNPNLYWYRQAAGRGLQLLFYSVGIGQISSEVPQNLSASRPQDRQFILSSKKLLLSDSGFYLCAWSWGGNEKLFFGSGTQLSVL.

This clonotype is large within its sample. CDR3 residues: CASSPYSLGSYEQYF. CDR3 nucleotide sequence: TGTGCCAGCAGTCCCTACTCCTTGGGGTCCTACGAGCAGTACTTC. The rearrangement links TRBV27 to TRBJ2-7; D gene uncertain. Per germline, CDR1 MNHEY and CDR2 SMNVEV (reference sequence). The CDR3 consists of 15 residues. Trimming removed 5 bases from V and 1 base from J, with 15 bases in between.

A note on this clonotype: This could be a read error, since a much larger clone is one nucleotide away. V gene TRBV20-1 combines with J gene TRBJ1-4; D is undetermined. This CDR3 region has 11 residues. Germline loops: CDR1 DFQATT, CDR2 SNEGSKA (reference sequence). The CDR3 DNA reads as TGCAGTGCCGCTCCGTATGACAAACTGTTATTT. Protein sequence: CSAAPYDKLLF.

By frequency in the sample, this clonotype is medium-sized (0.01 to 0.1%). This chain uses TRBV2 with TRBJ2-3; unclear D gene. The CDR3 length is 12 residues. Trimming left V 4 bases short and J 4 bases short, with 6 bases between. The germline gives CDR1 SNHLY, CDR2 FYNNEI. CDR3 DNA sequence: TGTGCCAGCAGTGCCATTTCAGATACGCAGTATTTT. Amino acids: CASSAISDTQYF.

Relative to its sample, this clonotype is medium-sized. This chain links TRBV5-6 with TRBJ2-2; D may match TRBD1 or TRBD2 (6 bases each). The CDR3 runs to 19 residues. The ends were cut back, 7 bases at V and 0 bases at J, with 25 bases in the middle. Germline assignment: CDR1 SGHDT and CDR2 YYEEEE. The CDR3 nucleotides read TGTGCCAGCGGCAACTTACCCGCCGACGGGGGCTCGAACACCGGGGAGCTGTTTTTT. This translates into CASGNLPADGGSNTGELFF.

Details on this clonotype: A much larger clone lies one base from this, so it may be a read error. The chain has TRBV14 and TRBJ2-5; D gene unclear. This CDR3 has 14 amino acids. From germline, CDR1 is SGHDN and CDR2 FVKESK. The ends were cut back, 6 bases at V and 3 bases at J, with 14 bases in the middle. In DNA, the CDR3 is TGTGCCAGCAGTCCCTTTAGGACCAAAGAGACCCAGTACTTC. It yields the protein CASSPFRTKETQYF.

J is TRBJ2-5 and V is TRBV4-3; D possibly corresponds to TRBD2 (5 bases). The V gene's germline CDR1 is LGHNA and CDR2 YSLEER. Trimming cost V 2 bases and J 2 bases, with 21 bases left between them. The CDR3 consists of 18 residues. The CDR3 coding sequence is TGCGCCAGCAGCCAAAACCCATGGGCCAAGGGAGCTCAAGAGACCCAGTACTTC. Protein sequence: CASSQNPWAKGAQETQYF.

By proportion, this clonotype is medium-sized. The chain has TRBV4-3 and TRBJ2-1; 11 bases are shared with TRBD1. Germline V gene lookup returns CDR1 LGHNA and CDR2 YSLEER. Trimming cost V 0 bases and J 3 bases; bases outside gene matches: 1. The CDR3 is 16 residues long. For the CDR3, the DNA is TGCGCCAGCAGCCAAGATGGGACAGGGGGCTACAATGAGCAGTTCTTC. This sequence encodes CASSQDGTGGYNEQFF.

This clonotype is classed as medium-sized (0.01 to 0.1%). The chain employs TRBV28 and TRBJ2-3; 10 bases are shared with TRBD1. CDR3 length: 16 residues. Germline values: CDR1 MDHEN, CDR2 SYDVKM. Trimming took 6 bases from V and 7 from J; bases not matched to a gene: 13. DNA of the CDR3: TGTGCCAGCAGCTACTCCGGGACAGGGGTGATAAATACGCAGTATTTT. This gives the protein CASSYSGTGVINTQYF.

This clonotype is labeled as medium-sized (0.01 to 0.1%). J is TRBJ2-2 and V is TRBV24-1, with no clear D. Trimming removed 7 bases at V and 4 bases at J, with 12 bases between. The CDR3 consists of 14 residues. Germline CDR1 reads KGHDR; CDR2 reads SFDVKD. In DNA, the CDR3 is TGTGCCACCAGAGAGAGTACGAGCACCGGGGAGCTGTTTTTT. Translation: CATRESTSTGELFF.

This clonotype is medium-sized within its sample. The chain links TRBV5-6 to TRBJ2-7; 9 bases fit TRBD1. J lost 6 bases, V lost 4 bases, and 8 bases had no gene match. CDR1 is SGHDT and CDR2 is YYEEEE in the germline V gene. The CDR3 has 14 amino acids. CDR3 residues: CASSRGQGSAEQYF. As DNA, the CDR3 is TGTGCCAGCAGCCGCGGACAGGGGAGTGCCGAGCAGTACTTC.